This T cell receptor (beta chain) was recorded in a study of regulatory T cells in long-lasting Graves disease. The overall study: Antithyroid drugs had been taken under 3 months by newly diagnosed Graves' patients.

This clonotype was seen many times. The antigen remains undetermined. Germline-derived CDR1 and CDR2 are SEHNR and FQNEAQ (reference sequence). This CDR3 comprises 14 residues. With 2 bases clipped from V and 5 bases from J, the junction kept 4 bases outside the gene matches. Study results and limitations: When disease was persistent, TRBV28, TRBJ1-2 and TRBJ2-5 were the favored segments. Persistent Graves' patients showed less TCR diversity than newly diagnosed patients showed.

CDR3 regions were amplified by Arm-PCR using iRepertoire HTBI primers to build TCR beta libraries. One entry per CDR3 protein, called by TCRdb with MiXCR from the multiplex PCR reads. The sample includes a few hundred thousand distinct CDR3 sequences, roughly 21% of them seen just once. Noted time point: newly diagnosed GD, antithyroid drugs for less than 3 months. The TCR library used RNA extracted from PBMCs. V and J are TRBV7-9 and TRBJ2-5; 8 bases agree with TRBD1. The sequencing used peripheral blood mononuclear cells (PBMCs), collected at new diagnosis, from a patient treated with antithyroid drugs. The receptor was isolated from a female donor with Graves disease. The CDR3 is CASSLTRGLETQYF. The CDR3 coding sequence is TGTGCCAGCAGCTTAACCAGGGGGCTGGAGACCCAGTACTTC.